This TCR beta chain was profiled in a study of identical twins. This clonotype is a singleton in its sample. Antigen unknown. A single record per CDR3 protein comes from TCRdb applying MiXCR to the 5' RACE reads. The sample shows approximately 550,000 distinct CDR3 sequences, about 20% of them seen only once. In every case, the donor was a healthy Caucasian. The CDR3 extends over 14 amino acids. Losses at the gene ends were 5 bases for V and 3 bases for J; bases not matched to a gene: 6. Germline CDR1 is SEHNR and CDR2 is FQNEAQ (reference sequence). Whole-study findings and limits: Surplus twin overlap in beta out-of-frame sequences was less pronounced. Out-of-frame alpha sequences common to twins exhibited an excess of low generation probability.

The same specimen was also included in a second study, on yellow fever vaccine responses in identical twins.

The gene calls are TRBV7-9 and TRBJ1-1, with 7 bases lining up with TRBD1. This TCR came from a woman between 18 and 30 years old in good health. The material sequenced was CD4+ T cells sorted from blood. The CDR3 spells CASSQTGSDTEAFF. DNA for the CDR3: TGTGCCAGCAGCCAGACAGGGTCGGACACTGAAGCTTTCTTT.